Included here is one T cell receptor (beta chain) sequence, with context. The specificity of this receptor is unknown. Base qualities are not at hand, and no much larger clone is one base apart. This sample was included in a study of T cell responses to AZD1222 COVID-19 vaccine (TCRdb year 2021). As for the study more broadly: TCR sequencing was performed for roughly 250 trial participants, of whom about 200 were given two doses of AZD1222 and around 25 were given two doses of MenACWY control vaccine. Enrollment into the trials was organized by age into subgroups of 18-55, 56-69 and 70-plus years, and those subgroups contained roughly 140, 27 and 60 TCR-sequenced participants, respectively. Points the paper makes about the study in general: Participants were mostly white British, with more females than males. The authors suggested clonal diversity may have been underestimated. Reportedly, close to half of the unique spike-specific TCRs recognized epitopes lying outside the regions that are mutated in the B.1.351 and B.1.1.7 variants. A significant rise in spike-specific TCR breadth and depth was observed after two AZD1222 doses relative to day 0 and relative to MenACWY recipients. Vaccine-associated CD4 TCRs spanned the whole spike protein, with dominant responses in regions 160-218 and 743-854. Conclusions about previously exposed vaccinees are limited, since just 6 or 7 AZD1222 recipients were seropositive for SARS-CoV-2 at baseline. Because no samples from the day 14 peak response were available, repertoires could be characterized only after the peak T cell response. In the small 56-69-year group, the increase in depth fell short of significance, most likely because of low power.

The CDR3 regions of human TCRbeta chains were analyzed by immunosequencing. As for how the authors treated the data: TCRs in the repertoires were matched against a reference library of SARS-CoV-2-specific TCRs that had been generated with the MIRA antigen-specificity platform. Breadth was defined as the fraction of unique TCRs that were SARS-CoV-2-associated, and depth was defined as the fraction of total T cells that were SARS-CoV-2-associated. Using the MIRA data, each spike-specific TCR was mapped to the spike region that the TCR reacts to and placed in a CD4 or CD8 class. Log10-transformed breadth and depth values were compared by one-way ANOVA with Sidak's multiple comparisons tests. The immuneACCESS repertoire file appears here via TCRdb, limited to in-frame rearrangements. These files lack a portion of the clones; in checked studies, under half of the deficit traces to unresolved V genes, and the cause of the others is not known. V and J calls and clone size are as listed in that table; D and trimming were resolved from the DNA. The sample has about 120,000 clones on record, around 91% of them singletons. The ten largest clones add up to 1.5% to 2% of the sample.

The V end loses 3 bases and the J end loses 12 bases, and a stretch of 18 bases separates them. Reading the germline V gene (reference sequence) gives CDR1 DFQATT and CDR2 SNEGSKA. The CDR3 starts with the cysteine, ends with the phenylalanine, and has 13 residues. Only CDR3 DNA is held: 39 bases, read in frame from base 1. Taken with the paper, the label for time point translates to: about 28 days (+/-7) after the second vaccine dose. Because spike-specific TCR depth and breadth did not differ between the two schedules, AZD1222 recipients who got a second dose at roughly 4 weeks were pooled with those who got a second dose at roughly 12 weeks. Vaccinee samples were obtained from the UK trials COV001 and COV002, which included a single-blind randomized controlled phase 2/3 trial of AZD1222 (ChAdOx1 nCoV-19) in healthy adults. For TCRbeta chain sequencing, PBMC samples from trial participants were taken at day 0 and at day 28 after the second dose.

The sequence came from an adult who received the AZD1222 COVID-19 vaccine. The rearranged chain carries TRBV20-1 and TRBJ2-1, with no confident D gene call. This specimen was peripheral blood, taken 28 days after the second AZD1222 dose. The encoded CDR3 is CSASRPATWGQFF. The base sequence is TGCAGTGCTAGTCGCCCAGCGACATGGGGGCAGTTCTTC.